Listed below are T cell receptor beta chains from one sample, sequenced in a study of blood T cell repertoires in COVID-19. The protocol was immunoSEQ multiplex PCR, while the TCRdb copy is restricted to in-frame clones and leaves out a portion. The sample includes around 270,000 clones, roughly 80% of them seen just once. Sequenced: peripheral blood. These receptors came from a man aged 55-75 years with acute or convalescent COVID-19. Both conserved end residues are part of each CDR3. A D gene is named only where the DNA matches it firmly. Size is omitted from some rows. Given values are once, few, many or a class for expanded clones.

V gene	J gene	clone size	D gene	CDR3 DNA	CDR3 protein
TRBV20-1	TRBJ1-1	.	TRBD1	TGCAGTGCTAGTCGACAGGGAAGAGTTATGAACACTGAAGCTTTCTTT	CSASRQGRVMNTEAFF
TRBV29-1	TRBJ2-7	few	.	TGCAGCGTTGGTGGCGGCCAGCAGTACTTC	CSVGGGQQYF
TRBV6-5	TRBJ1-1	few	TRBD1	TGTGCCAGCAGTTACTCCCCCGACAGGGATCCTGAAGCTTTCTTT	CASSYSPDRDPEAFF
TRBV28	TRBJ1-2	.	TRBD1	TGTGCCAGCAGAGTTTACGGGACAGGGGGTAGTTATGGCTACACCTTC	CASRVYGTGGSYGYTF
TRBV27	TRBJ2-4	.	.	TGTGCCAGCAGTGCAACCGCGGCCAAAAACATTCAGTACTTC	CASSATAAKNIQYF
TRBV9	TRBJ2-1	.	TRBD2	TGTGCCAGCAGCGTAGCTAGGAGCGGGGGGGCCGATGAGCAGTTCTTC	CASSVARSGGADEQFF
TRBV6-5	TRBJ1-1	.	.	TGTGCCAGCACCTCGGGACAGAACACTGAAGCTTTCTTT	CASTSGQNTEAFF
TRBV14	TRBJ1-2	.	.	TGTGCCAGCAGCCCCACGACAGTGGGGGGCTACACCTTC	CASSPTTVGGYTF
TRBV3-1/TRBV3-2	TRBJ2-1	.	TRBD2	TGTGCCAGCAGCCAAGTTTGGACTAGCGGGGGGGCTAATGAGCAGTTCTTC	CASSQVWTSGGANEQFF
TRBV5-4	TRBJ2-7	.	.	TGTGCCAGCACAGGGTTCGACGAGCAGTACTTC	CASTGFDEQYF
TRBV7-6	TRBJ2-7	.	TRBD1	TGTGCCAGCAGCTTAGCCTGGGACAGCTCCTACGAGCAGTACTTC	CASSLAWDSSYEQYF
TRBV7-9	TRBJ2-1	.	TRBD1	TGTGCCAGCAGCTTCGACAGGGTTCACAATGAGCAGTTCTTC	CASSFDRVHNEQFF
TRBV6-5	TRBJ2-3	.	.	TGTGCCAGCAGTTGGGCCCAGGGATACCCTACAGATACGCAGTATTTT	CASSWAQGYPTDTQYF
TRBV18	TRBJ2-7	.	TRBD1	TGTGCCAGCTCACCGGGACAGGGGGCCTACGAGCAGTACTTC	CASSPGQGAYEQYF
TRBV5-1	TRBJ2-2	.	TRBD1	TGCGCCAGCAGCCCACTTGGGACAGATAACACCGGGGAGCTGTTTTTT	CASSPLGTDNTGELFF
TRBV7-9	TRBJ2-7	.	TRBD1	TGTGCCAGCAGCTTAGGAGGGACAGGGGATACTCGAGGGTGGTACTTC	CASSLGGTGDTRGWYF
TRBV5-6	TRBJ2-5	.	.	TGTGCCAGCAGTACGGGTGAGACCCAGTACTTC	CASSTGETQYF
TRBV19	TRBJ2-2	.	.	TGTGCCAGTACGCGGCGGAACACCGGGGAGCTGTTTTTT	CASTRRNTGELFF
TRBV7-8	TRBJ1-4	.	TRBD1	TGTGCCAGCAGACCCGGGACAGGGCCGGGTAAACTGTTTTTT	CASRPGTGPGKLFF
TRBV5-1	TRBJ2-7	.	.	TGCGCCAGCAGCTTGGGGCGGGCCTCCTACGAGCAGTACTTC	CASSLGRASYEQYF
TRBV28	TRBJ1-2	few	.	TGTGCCAGCAGTTTAGTTGGCGGAATCTATGGCTACACCTTC	CASSLVGGIYGYTF
TRBV10-3	TRBJ2-1	.	TRBD2	TGTGCCATACGACTAGCCAACAATGAGCAGTTCTTC	CAIRLANNEQFF
TRBV4-2	TRBJ2-7	.	.	TGTGCCAGCAGCCTGGCGGGGGCCGAGCAGTACTTC	CASSLAGAEQYF
TRBV27	TRBJ1-2	once	.	TGTGCCAGCAGTTCCCAACAGGGATGGTACGGCTACACCTTC	CASSSQQGWYGYTF
TRBV10-3	TRBJ2-7	.	TRBD2	TGTGCCATCACTAGCGGGGCCTCCTACGAGCAGTACTTC	CAITSGASYEQYF
TRBV2	TRBJ2-1	.	.	TGTGCCAGCAGTGCTGACGGGAATGAGCAGTTCTTC	CASSADGNEQFF
TRBV29-1	TRBJ2-1	.	TRBD2	TGCAGCGTTGTACTAGCGGGAGGAGATAATGAGCAGTTCTTC	CSVVLAGGDNEQFF
TRBV9	TRBJ2-2	.	.	TGTGCCAGCAGCGTAAGTACGGTGAACACCGGGGAGCTGTTTTTT	CASSVSTVNTGELFF
TRBV27	TRBJ2-7	.	TRBD1	TGTGCCAGCAGTCCCGGGACAGCCCTCACCTACGAGCAGTACTTC	CASSPGTALTYEQYF
TRBV14	TRBJ2-2	.	.	TGTGCCAGCAGCAGACAGCTTCACACCGGGGAGCTGTTTTTT	CASSRQLHTGELFF
TRBV27	TRBJ1-2	once	.	TGTGCCAGCAGTACCGGGGAAGGAGGCTACACCTTC	CASSTGEGGYTF
TRBV6-5	TRBJ2-7	.	.	TGTGCCAGCAGGCCCCCCGGAGCGAGCTCCTACGAGCAGTACTTC	CASRPPGASSYEQYF
TRBV3-1/TRBV3-2	TRBJ2-5	.	.	TGTGCCAGCAGCTACGGACAGTTCCAAGAGACCCAGTACTTC	CASSYGQFQETQYF
TRBV19	TRBJ2-2	.	TRBD1	TGTGCCAGTAGTATTCTGGACAGGGGATTCGACGGGGAGCTGTTTTTT	CASSILDRGFDGELFF
TRBV7-8	TRBJ1-5	.	.	TGTGCCAGCAGCTTCGGGGGGCCGGAGCAGCCCCAGCATTTT	CASSFGGPEQPQHF
TRBV30	TRBJ1-5	.	TRBD1	TGTGCCTGGAGCTTCGGACAGGGGAGGCAGCCCCAGCATTTT	CAWSFGQGRQPQHF
TRBV19	TRBJ2-1	.	TRBD2	TGTGCCAGTAGTATCACGGGGGGGGAATACAATGAGCAGTTCTTC	CASSITGGEYNEQFF
TRBV25-1	TRBJ1-1	few	.	TGTGCCAGCAGTGGAGGACTGCTCTTAATCTCCGGAGCTTTCTTT	CASSGGLLLISGAFF
TRBV6-2/TRBV6-3	TRBJ2-5	.	TRBD2	TGTGCCAGCAGTGGAGCGGGATGGGAAGAGACCCAGTACTTC	CASSGAGWEETQYF
TRBV3-1/TRBV3-2	TRBJ2-7	.	TRBD2	TGTGCCAGCAGCTTTCGGACTAGCGGGGCACCCTCCTACGAGCAGTACTTC	CASSFRTSGAPSYEQYF
TRBV18	TRBJ1-4	.	TRBD1	TGTGCCAGCTCACCTGGGACAGCTAATGAAAAACTGTTTTTT	CASSPGTANEKLFF
TRBV21-1	TRBJ2-7	.	.	TGTGCCAGCAGCAAAGCTAGGACTAGTTCCCTAAGCTCCTACGAGCAGTACTTC	CASSKARTSSLSSYEQYF
TRBV28	TRBJ1-2	.	TRBD1	TGTGCCAGCAGTCAGGGACAGTCTAACTATGGCTACACCTTC	CASSQGQSNYGYTF
TRBV5-1	TRBJ1-4	.	TRBD1	TGCGCCAGCAGGTTGGGGGACAGGGGGAGTGAAAAACTGTTTTTT	CASRLGDRGSEKLFF
TRBV2	TRBJ1-5	.	TRBD1	TGTGCCAGCAGTGAAGAAGGGACAGTGGTCAATCAGCCCCAGCATTTT	CASSEEGTVVNQPQHF
TRBV6-5	TRBJ1-2	.	TRBD1	TGTGCCAGCAGTCCCGGGACAGGGGTTAACTATGGCTACACCTTC	CASSPGTGVNYGYTF
TRBV30	TRBJ1-2	.	.	TGTGCCTGGACCCAGGGTTGGGGTAACTATGGCTACACCTTC	CAWTQGWGNYGYTF
TRBV18	TRBJ2-6	.	.	TGTGCCAGCTCACCACAACGGGGCTCTGGGGCCAACGTCCTGACTTTC	CASSPQRGSGANVLTF
TRBV28	TRBJ1-1	once	TRBD1	TGTGCCAGCAGGCCGGGACAGGGAGGAGCTTTCTTT	CASRPGQGGAFF
TRBV7-9	TRBJ2-7	.	TRBD2	TGTGCCAGCAGCCCCATCCCCCTAGCGGGGGGGGAGCAGTACTTC	CASSPIPLAGGEQYF
TRBV6-6	TRBJ2-1	.	TRBD2	TGTGCCAGCAGCCGCGGACTAGCGGATGCCTACAATGAGCAGTTCTTC	CASSRGLADAYNEQFF
TRBV19	TRBJ2-4	.	TRBD2	TGTGCCAGTAGTACGACTAGCGGGGGGCCAAACATTCAGTACTTC	CASSTTSGGPNIQYF
TRBV18	TRBJ1-4	few	.	TGTGCCAGCTCACCACTTGAAGGAGGGAATGAAAAACTGTTTTTT	CASSPLEGGNEKLFF
TRBV5-1	TRBJ2-6	.	.	TGCGCCAGCAGCCAGGCAGGCTCTGGGGCCAACGTCCTGACTTTC	CASSQAGSGANVLTF